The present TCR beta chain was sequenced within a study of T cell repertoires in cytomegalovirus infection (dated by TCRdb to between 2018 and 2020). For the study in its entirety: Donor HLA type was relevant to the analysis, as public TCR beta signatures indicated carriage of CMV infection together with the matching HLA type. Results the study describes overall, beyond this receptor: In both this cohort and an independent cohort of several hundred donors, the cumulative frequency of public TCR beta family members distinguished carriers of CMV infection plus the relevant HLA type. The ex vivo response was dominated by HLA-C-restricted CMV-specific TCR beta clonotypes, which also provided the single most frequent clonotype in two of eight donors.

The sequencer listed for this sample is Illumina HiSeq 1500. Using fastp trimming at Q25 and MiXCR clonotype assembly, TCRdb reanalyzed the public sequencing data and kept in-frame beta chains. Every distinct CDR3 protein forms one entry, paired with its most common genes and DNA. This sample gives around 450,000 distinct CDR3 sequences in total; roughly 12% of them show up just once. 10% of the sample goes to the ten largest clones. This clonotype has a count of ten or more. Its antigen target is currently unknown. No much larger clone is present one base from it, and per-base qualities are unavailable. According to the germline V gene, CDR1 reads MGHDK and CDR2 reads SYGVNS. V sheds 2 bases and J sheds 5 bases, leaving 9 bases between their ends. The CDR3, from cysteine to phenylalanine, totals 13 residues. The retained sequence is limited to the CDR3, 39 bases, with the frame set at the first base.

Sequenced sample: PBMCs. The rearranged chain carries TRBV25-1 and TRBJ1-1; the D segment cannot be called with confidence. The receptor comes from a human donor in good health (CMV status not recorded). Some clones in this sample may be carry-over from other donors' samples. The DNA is TGTGCCAGCAGTGAACTAGGTGATACTGAAGCTTTCTTT. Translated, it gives CASSELGDTEAFF.